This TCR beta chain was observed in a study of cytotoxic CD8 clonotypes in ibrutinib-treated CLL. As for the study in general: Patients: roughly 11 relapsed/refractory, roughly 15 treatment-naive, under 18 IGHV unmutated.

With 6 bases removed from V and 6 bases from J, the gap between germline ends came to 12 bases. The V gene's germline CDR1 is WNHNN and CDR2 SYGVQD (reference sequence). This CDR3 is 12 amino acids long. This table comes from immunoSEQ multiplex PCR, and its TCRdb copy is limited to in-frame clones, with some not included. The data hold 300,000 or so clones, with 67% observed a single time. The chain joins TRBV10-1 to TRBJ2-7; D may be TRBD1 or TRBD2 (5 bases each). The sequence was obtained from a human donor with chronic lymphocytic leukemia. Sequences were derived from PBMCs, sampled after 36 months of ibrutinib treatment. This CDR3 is CASSRGTGEQYF. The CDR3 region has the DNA TGCGCCAGCAGCCGTGGGACCGGCGAGCAGTACTTC.